These T cell receptor beta chains were read from a single sample in a study of molecular identifiers for immune sequencing clone quantification. TCRdb reprocessed the PCR reads with MiXCR, giving one entry per CDR3 protein. Of more than 550,000 distinct CDR3 sequences in the sample, about 25% were seen once. The material sequenced was naive CD8+ T cells from blood, with Jurkat cell RNA spiked in. The receptors derive from a human donor in good health. Some libraries in this study had Jurkat cell RNA spiked in. Each CDR3 is given with its conserved first and last residue. A D gene is named only where the DNA matches it firmly. Clone size appears in some rows only: once, few, many, or a class for an expanded clone.

V: TRBV11-2
D: TRBD2
J: TRBJ2-3
size: few
DNA: TGTGCCAGCAGCTCTGGACTAGTCCCAGATACGCAGTATTTT
CDR3: CASSSGLVPDTQYF

V: TRBV27
D: .
J: TRBJ2-3
size: .
DNA: TGTGCCAGCAGTTTGACTCCGATCCGCACAGATACGCAGTATTTT
CDR3: CASSLTPIRTDTQYF

V: TRBV7-9
D: .
J: TRBJ2-1
size: .
DNA: TGTGCCAGCAGCCATACAGGCACCCATGAGCAGTTCTTC
CDR3: CASSHTGTHEQFF

V: TRBV20-1
D: TRBD1
J: TRBJ2-7
size: many
DNA: TGCAGTGCTAGAGCTTCCGGGACAGGGGGCGACCCCATCGGCGCCTACGAGCAGTACTTC
CDR3: CSARASGTGGDPIGAYEQYF

V: TRBV3-1
D: .
J: TRBJ2-7
size: few
DNA: TGTGCCAGCAGCCAGCCCCATGACTACGAGCAGTACTTC
CDR3: CASSQPHDYEQYF

V: TRBV20-1
D: .
J: TRBJ2-7
size: many
DNA: TGCAGTGCCAGCAGGGACCGCAGCTACGAGCAGTACTTC
CDR3: CSASRDRSYEQYF

V: TRBV20-1
D: .
J: TRBJ1-2
size: .
DNA: TGCAGTGCTAGTCCCTTGGGGGTCCACAGGGAGGAGGACTATGGCTACACCTTC
CDR3: CSASPLGVHREEDYGYTF

V: TRBV7-2
D: TRBD1
J: TRBJ2-2
size: .
DNA: TGTGCCTGCAGCTTAGGGACAGGGGGCCCCGGGGAGCTGTTTTTT
CDR3: CACSLGTGGPGELFF

V: TRBV24-1
D: .
J: TRBJ2-1
size: .
DNA: TGTGCCACCGGTGAACGGGGCACTTACAATGAGCAGTTCTTC
CDR3: CATGERGTYNEQFF

V: TRBV12-3/TRBV12-4
D: TRBD1
J: TRBJ2-7
size: many
DNA: TGTGCCAGCAGCAACGACAGGGGATACGAGCAGTACTTC
CDR3: CASSNDRGYEQYF

V: TRBV9
D: TRBD1
J: TRBJ2-1
size: few
DNA: TGTGCCAGCAGCTGGACAGGGGATGAGCAGTTCTTC
CDR3: CASSWTGDEQFF

V: TRBV19
D: .
J: TRBJ1-5
size: few
DNA: TGTGCCAGTAGCCCTGGACGGGTGCAGCCCCAGCATTTT
CDR3: CASSPGRVQPQHF

V: TRBV12-5
D: .
J: TRBJ1-6
size: once
DNA: TGTGCTAGTGGTTTGGTACGAAATCGTGTCAGACTTAATTCACCCCTCCACTTT
CDR3: CASGLVRNRVRLNSPLHF

V: TRBV20-1
D: .
J: TRBJ2-3
size: .
DNA: TGCAGTGCTAAAGTTCCCGATACGCCGTATTTT
CDR3: CSAKVPDTPYF

V: TRBV6-5
D: .
J: TRBJ2-5
size: few
DNA: TGTGCCAGCTTCCCAAAGACCTACCAAGAGCCCCAGTACTTC
CDR3: CASFPKTYQEPQYF

V: TRBV6-2/TRBV6-3
D: .
J: TRBJ2-3
size: many
DNA: TGTGCCAGCAGTTATTGGACAATCACAGATACGCAGTATTTT
CDR3: CASSYWTITDTQYF

V: TRBV12-3/TRBV12-4
D: .
J: TRBJ1-5
size: .
DNA: TGTGCCAGCAGAAAGGAAGAACACAATCAGCCCCAGCATTTT
CDR3: CASRKEEHNQPQHF

V: TRBV29-1
D: .
J: TRBJ1-1
size: many
DNA: TGCAGCCATAGCGTGAACACTGAAGCTTTCTTT
CDR3: CSHSVNTEAFF

V: TRBV7-9
D: .
J: TRBJ2-7
size: .
DNA: TGTGCCAGCAGCTTAGTGACCGGTAATCAGCAGTACTTC
CDR3: CASSLVTGNQQYF

V: TRBV28
D: .
J: TRBJ2-3
size: .
DNA: TGTGCCAGCAGTTTGAGGGATCAGACAGATACGCAGTATTTT
CDR3: CASSLRDQTDTQYF

V: TRBV6-1
D: .
J: TRBJ2-3
size: few
DNA: TGTGCCAGCACAGCCGTCCGCACAGATACGCAGTATTTT
CDR3: CASTAVRTDTQYF

V: TRBV28
D: .
J: TRBJ2-2
size: few
DNA: TGTGCCAGCAGTTATACGGACCGCGGGGAGCTGTTTTTT
CDR3: CASSYTDRGELFF

V: TRBV29-1
D: .
J: TRBJ2-7
size: many
DNA: TGCAGCGTTCCAGGGCCTCTGGAGCAGTACTTC
CDR3: CSVPGPLEQYF

V: TRBV27
D: TRBD1
J: TRBJ1-1
size: few
DNA: TGTGCCTGTGGACAGGGGATTTTCGCTGAAGCTTTCTTT
CDR3: CACGQGIFAEAFF

V: TRBV21-1
D: .
J: TRBJ1-1
size: few
DNA: TGTGCCAGCGGCAAACCGCGGGCCACTGAAGCTTTCTTT
CDR3: CASGKPRATEAFF

V: TRBV27
D: .
J: TRBJ2-3
size: .
DNA: TGTGCCAGCAGTTTATCATGGGGGGCTCCAGAAACGCAGTATTTT
CDR3: CASSLSWGAPETQYF

V: TRBV5-1
D: TRBD1
J: TRBJ1-1
size: many
DNA: TGCGCCAGCAGCTTAGCAGGGGGAATGAACACTGAAGCTTTCTTT
CDR3: CASSLAGGMNTEAFF

V: TRBV9
D: .
J: TRBJ2-5
size: few
DNA: TGTGCCAGCAGCACCGGACAGCAAGAGACCCAGTACTTC
CDR3: CASSTGQQETQYF

V: TRBV7-2
D: TRBD2
J: TRBJ2-5
size: few
DNA: TGTGCCAGCAGCTTAGGTCTCGGACTAGCGGCGCAAGAGACCCAGTACTTC
CDR3: CASSLGLGLAAQETQYF

V: TRBV13
D: .
J: TRBJ2-7
size: many
DNA: TGTGCCAGCAGCTTACTTCAACCCGAGGCCGAGCAGTACTTC
CDR3: CASSLLQPEAEQYF

V: TRBV24-1
D: .
J: TRBJ2-7
size: few
DNA: TGTGCCACCAGTGATACCAGTTCGTCCTACGAGCAGTACTTC
CDR3: CATSDTSSSYEQYF

V: TRBV7-9
D: .
J: TRBJ1-5
size: many
DNA: TGTGCCAGCAGCTTTTCACAGGGCAGTAGCAATCAGCCCCAGCATTTT
CDR3: CASSFSQGSSNQPQHF

V: TRBV19
D: .
J: TRBJ2-3
size: few
DNA: TGTGCCAGTAGTATAGCGTCGGGGGGCCTAAGAGCAGATACGCAGTATTTT
CDR3: CASSIASGGLRADTQYF

V: TRBV4-3
D: .
J: TRBJ1-4
size: few
DNA: TGCGCCAGCAGCCAGGAAAGACCCTCAACTAATGAAAAACTGTTTTTT
CDR3: CASSQERPSTNEKLFF

V: TRBV27
D: .
J: TRBJ2-7
size: many
DNA: TGTGCCAGCAGTGACGGAAGCTCCTACGAGCAGTACTTC
CDR3: CASSDGSSYEQYF

V: TRBV6-2/TRBV6-3
D: .
J: TRBJ2-7
size: .
DNA: TGTGCCAGCAGTTACGGGGGGTTACAATACGAGCAGTACTTC
CDR3: CASSYGGLQYEQYF

V: TRBV6-4
D: .
J: TRBJ1-1
size: .
DNA: TGTGCCAGCAGTGCAGGGCCGGGCACTGAAGCTTTCTTT
CDR3: CASSAGPGTEAFF

V: TRBV7-3
D: .
J: TRBJ2-7
size: many
DNA: TGTGCCAGCAGCACCTTTGGAGGTTCCTACGAGCAGTACTTC
CDR3: CASSTFGGSYEQYF

V: TRBV6-2/TRBV6-3
D: .
J: TRBJ2-3
size: few
DNA: TGTGCCAGCAGTTACTCTACCCCAAGGGGTACGCAGTATTTT
CDR3: CASSYSTPRGTQYF

V: TRBV19
D: TRBD1
J: TRBJ1-2
size: .
DNA: TGTGCCAGTAGTAAATGGGGACAGGGGGATTCTGGCTACACCTTC
CDR3: CASSKWGQGDSGYTF

V: TRBV4-1
D: .
J: TRBJ1-2
size: few
DNA: TGCGCCAGCAGCCTTACGATGACAGCAGCTAACTATGGCTACACCTTC
CDR3: CASSLTMTAANYGYTF

V: TRBV5-6
D: .
J: TRBJ2-4
size: few
DNA: TGTGCCAGCAGCTTGAACAGGGCGACGCTAGCCAAAAACATTCAGTACTTC
CDR3: CASSLNRATLAKNIQYF

V: TRBV23-1
D: .
J: TRBJ2-1
size: many
DNA: TGCGCCAGCAGTCAAGGGACAACAGGAGCCTACAATGAGCAGTTCTTC
CDR3: CASSQGTTGAYNEQFF

V: TRBV12-3/TRBV12-4
D: TRBD1
J: TRBJ2-4
size: many
DNA: TGTGCCAGCAGTTTAAGGACAGGGGTAGGAAATCTCATTCAGTACTTC
CDR3: CASSLRTGVGNLIQYF

V: TRBV14
D: TRBD1
J: TRBJ1-5
size: many
DNA: TGTGCCAGCAGCCACCGGGACAGGGTGAAAAATCAGCCCCAGCATTTT
CDR3: CASSHRDRVKNQPQHF

V: TRBV20-1
D: .
J: TRBJ2-4
size: many
DNA: TGCAGTGCTAGAGTCGTCGGGGGAGCAACAAACATTCAGTACTTC
CDR3: CSARVVGGATNIQYF

V: TRBV7-6
D: .
J: TRBJ2-3
size: many
DNA: TGTGCCAGCAGCTTAGCGCAGTCCATTTTAACAGATACGCAGTATTTT
CDR3: CASSLAQSILTDTQYF